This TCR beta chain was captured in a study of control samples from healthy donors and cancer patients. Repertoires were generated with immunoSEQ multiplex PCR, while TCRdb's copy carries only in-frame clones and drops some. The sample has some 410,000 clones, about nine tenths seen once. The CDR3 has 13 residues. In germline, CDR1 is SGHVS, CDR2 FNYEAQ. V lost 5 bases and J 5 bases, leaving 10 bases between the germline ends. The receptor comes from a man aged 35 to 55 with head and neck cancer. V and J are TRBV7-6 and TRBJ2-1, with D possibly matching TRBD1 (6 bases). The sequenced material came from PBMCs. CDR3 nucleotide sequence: TGTGCCAGCAGCCCCACAGGGAACAATGAGCAGTTCTTC. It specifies CASSPTGNNEQFF.